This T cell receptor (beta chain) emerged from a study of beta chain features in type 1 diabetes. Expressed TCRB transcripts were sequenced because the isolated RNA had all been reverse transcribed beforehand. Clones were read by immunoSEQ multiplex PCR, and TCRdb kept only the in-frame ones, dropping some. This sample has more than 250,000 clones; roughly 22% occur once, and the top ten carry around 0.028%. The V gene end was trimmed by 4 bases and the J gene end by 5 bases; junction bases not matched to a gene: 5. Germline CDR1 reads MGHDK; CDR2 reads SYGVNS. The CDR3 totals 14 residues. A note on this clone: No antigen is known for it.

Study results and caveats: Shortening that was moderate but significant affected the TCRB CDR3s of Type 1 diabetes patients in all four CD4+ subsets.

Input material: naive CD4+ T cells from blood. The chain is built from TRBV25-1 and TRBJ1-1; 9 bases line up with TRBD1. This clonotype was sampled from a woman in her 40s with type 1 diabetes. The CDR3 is CASSALQGATEAFF. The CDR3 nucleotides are TGTGCCAGCAGTGCTCTACAGGGGGCGACTGAAGCTTTCTTT.